This T cell receptor beta chain appears in the sequencing data of a study of regulatory T cells in long-lasting Graves disease. Points from the study as a whole: Persistent disease showed a preference for TRBV28, TRBJ1-2 and TRBJ2-5. Newly diagnosed Graves' patients exceeded persistent ones in TCR diversity.

Time point specified: persistent/refractory GD, antithyroid drugs over 5 years with positive TRAb. PBMC RNA served as the TCR library source. As to this clonotype: What it recognizes is unknown.

Construction of TCR beta libraries relied on iRepertoire HTBI primers and on Arm-PCR targeting CDR3 regions. TCRdb reprocessed the multiplex PCR reads with MiXCR, giving one entry per CDR3 protein. Of approximately 400,000 distinct CDR3 sequences in the sample, 20% to 25% were seen once. Trimming took off 0 bases at V and 5 bases at J, with 19 bases between the two ends. This CDR3 is 17 amino acids long. Germline V CDR1 and CDR2: SEHNR, FQNEAQ (reference sequence). This chain uses TRBV7-9 with TRBJ2-5, with unresolved D. The receptor comes from a middle-aged woman with Graves disease. The sequences come from peripheral blood mononuclear cells (PBMCs), collected when the disease was refractory, from a patient treated with antithyroid drugs. The CDR3, as DNA: TGTGCCAGCAGCTTAGCGCAGATTAGTACCCGACGGGAGACCCAGTACTTC. It specifies CASSLAQISTRRETQYF.